These 13 T cell receptor beta chains originate from one sample sequenced in a study of blood T cell repertoires in COVID-19. Measured with immunoSEQ multiplex PCR; TCRdb has only the in-frame clones, and not every one. The sample carries just under 65,000 clones, just over 85% recorded once. Sequencing was performed on peripheral blood. The source of these receptors is a man in his forties with acute or convalescent COVID-19.

The chain is built from TRBV7-9 and TRBJ1-1, with 7 bases that match TRBD1. This CDR3 comprises 14 residues. V trimming: 6 bases; J trimming: 1 base; junction bases outside the gene matches: 5. Per the germline V gene, CDR1 is SEHNR and CDR2 is FQNEAQ (reference sequence). CDR3 loop: CASRVGQANTEAFF. The CDR3 DNA is TGTGCCAGCAGAGTAGGACAGGCGAACACTGAAGCTTTCTTT.

The chain uses TRBV9 and TRBJ2-1; 10 positions match TRBD2. Trimming took 4 bases from V and 8 from J; bases not matched to a gene: 9. This CDR3 contains 15 residues. CDR1 and CDR2 from the germline V gene are SGDLS and YYNGEE. In nucleotides, the CDR3 is TGTGCCAGCAGCAAACTAGCGGGGACCGCGCATGAGCAGTTCTTC. The encoded protein is CASSKLAGTAHEQFF.

The chain employs TRBV12-3 or TRBV12-4 and TRBJ1-5; unclear D gene. V was clipped by 11 bases and J by 0 bases, with 11 bases between them. The CDR3 contains 13 residues. The CDR3 is CAQEGFSNQPQHF. CDR3 bases: TGTGCCCAGGAGGGCTTTAGCAATCAGCCCCAGCATTTT.

V is TRBV6-5 and J is TRBJ2-7; possible D gene TRBD2, 5 bases. V lost 4 bases and J 4 bases, leaving 17 bases between the germline ends. The CDR3 covers 15 residues. CDR1 MNHEY and CDR2 SVGAGI come from the germline V gene. The CDR3 DNA sequence: TGTGCCAGCAGTTCCCCATTATTGGGGAGTTACGAGCAGTACTTC. Protein sequence: CASSSPLLGSYEQYF.

The chain joins TRBV9 to TRBJ1-6; 7 bases are a match to TRBD1. The CDR3 is 14 residues long. Germline loops: CDR1 SGDLS, CDR2 YYNGEE. Trimming cost V 3 bases and J 13 bases; bases outside gene matches: 10. This CDR3 is CASSASGMTGPLHF. The CDR3 bases are TGTGCCAGCAGCGCCTCGGGAATGACAGGGCCCCTCCACTTT.

The chain links TRBV5-1 to TRBJ2-1, with 11 bases fitting TRBD2. Germline values: CDR1 SGHRS, CDR2 YFSETQ. Trimming removed 0 bases from V and 8 bases from J; junction bases left unmatched: 7. This CDR3 is built from 16 residues. The CDR3 region has the DNA TGCGCCAGCAGCTTGGGAGCGGCTAGCGGGGGGTATGAGCAGTTCTTC. Translated: CASSLGAASGGYEQFF.

This chain connects TRBV2 to TRBJ1-2, with unresolved D. Germline V lookup: CDR1 SNHLY, CDR2 FYNNEI. The CDR3 is 12 residues long. Trimming removed 7 bases at V and 8 bases at J, with 14 bases between. The CDR3 DNA sequence: TGTGCCAGCAAAGGCGAGGGTGGGGGCTACACCTTC. Its protein product is CASKGEGGGYTF.

The chain uses TRBV2 and TRBJ1-1; unclear D gene. The CDR3 runs to 14 residues. V was trimmed by 8 bases and J by 2 bases, leaving 15 bases between them. The germline V gene has CDR1 SNHLY and CDR2 FYNNEI. The DNA of the CDR3 is TGTGCCAGCGTCACCCAGCGGGGAAACACTGAAGCTTTCTTT. Translation gives CASVTQRGNTEAFF.

V usage is TRBV30 and J usage is TRBJ2-5; unclear D gene. The germline CDR1 and CDR2 sequences are GTSNPN and SVGIG (reference sequence). The V gene lost 1 base and the J gene lost 5 bases, with 5 bases spanning the gap. This CDR3 region has 11 residues. DNA for the CDR3: TGTGCCTGGAGTGAGAGGGAGACCCAGTACTTC. It is translated as CAWSERETQYF.

J is TRBJ1-2 and V is TRBV5-4; TRBD1 matches 8 bases. The CDR3 has 15 residues. Germline V gives CDR1 SGHNT, CDR2 YYREEE (reference sequence). V gave up 1 base and J gave up 7 bases; unmatched junction bases: 9. DNA for the CDR3: TGTGCCAGCAGCTTGAGCAGGGGGCGGTTTGCTGGCTACACCTTC. Its protein is CASSLSRGRFAGYTF.

The CDR3 DNA is TGCGCCAGCAGCTTGACAGCCGATGGCTACACCTTC. It specifies CASSLTADGYTF. The chain links TRBV5-1 to TRBJ1-2, with D unresolved. The CDR3 runs 12 residues. Trimming shortened V by 1 base and J by 6 bases, and 7 bases separated the two germline ends. Germline V CDR1 and CDR2: SGHRS, YFSETQ.

The CDR3 loop reads CASSPTGAKSDEYGYTF. DNA for the CDR3: TGCGCCAGCAGTCCGACAGGGGCGAAATCTGATGAGTATGGCTACACCTTC. The V gene is TRBV5-1, the J gene TRBJ1-2, with 8 positions matching TRBD1. CDR3 size: 17 residues. Losses at the gene ends were 5 bases for V and 5 bases for J; bases not matched to a gene: 17. CDR1 and CDR2 (germline): SGHRS, YFSETQ.

This sequence joins TRBV2 and TRBJ1-5; D may be TRBD1 (6 bases). Germline assignment: CDR1 SNHLY and CDR2 FYNNEI. The CDR3 covers 14 residues. The V end was cut by 5 bases, the J end by 7 bases, with 15 bases between. CDR3 sequence: CASSLGGARQPQHF. The CDR3 nucleotides read TGTGCCAGCAGTCTTGGGGGGGCCCGGCAGCCCCAGCATTTT.